The sample holds a few counts of the clone carrying this T cell receptor beta chain. Its antigen is as yet unknown. The data belong to a study of blood T cells in healthy people across ages. Whole-study results and caveats: CMV infection status of these donors was not known.

V lost 10 bases and J 2 bases, leaving 11 bases between the germline ends. Germline lookup yields CDR1 SNHLY and CDR2 FYNNEI. The CDR3 runs to 12 residues. The use of a sample-barcoded 5' primer and a J-beta primer mix characterized a second PCR of 7 to 11 cycles. TCRdb fed the 5' RACE reads into MiXCR, producing one record per CDR3 protein. The top ten hold under 65% of the sample, which has some 370,000 distinct CDR3 sequences, about 55% seen once. The specimen sequenced was blood. This sequence originates from a man in his fifties or sixties in good health. The chain combines TRBV2 with TRBJ1-2; D ambiguous. CDR3 DNA: TGTGCCACCGGCTCGGAGAACTATGGCTACACCTTC. Amino acids: CATGSENYGYTF.